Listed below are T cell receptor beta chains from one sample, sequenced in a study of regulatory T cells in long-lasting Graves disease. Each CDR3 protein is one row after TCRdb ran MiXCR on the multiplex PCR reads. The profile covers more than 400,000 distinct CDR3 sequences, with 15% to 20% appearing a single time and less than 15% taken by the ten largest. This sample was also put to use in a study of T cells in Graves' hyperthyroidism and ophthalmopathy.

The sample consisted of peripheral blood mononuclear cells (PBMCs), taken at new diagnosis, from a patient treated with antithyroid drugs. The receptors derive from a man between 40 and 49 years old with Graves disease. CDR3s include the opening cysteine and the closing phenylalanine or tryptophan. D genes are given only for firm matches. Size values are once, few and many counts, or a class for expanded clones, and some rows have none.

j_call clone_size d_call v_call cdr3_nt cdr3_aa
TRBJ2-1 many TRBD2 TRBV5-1 TGCGCCAGCAGCTTGGTCGTGGCTAGCGGAAATGAGCAGTTCTTC CASSLVVASGNEQFF
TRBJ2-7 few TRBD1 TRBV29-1 TGCAGCATACTGGACAGGGGTTCCTACGAGCAGTACTTC CSILDRGSYEQYF
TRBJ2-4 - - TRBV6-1 TGTGCCAGCAGTGAAGCGTGGCAGGGACGAGCCAAAAACATTCAGTACTTC CASSEAWQGRAKNIQYF
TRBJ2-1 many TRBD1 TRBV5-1 TGCGCCAGCAGCCAAAACAGGGGAAGGAACAATGAGCAGTTCTTC CASSQNRGRNNEQFF
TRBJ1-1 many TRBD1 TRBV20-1 TGCAGTGCGAGCAGGGGGCTTAACACTGAAGCTTTCTTT CSASRGLNTEAFF
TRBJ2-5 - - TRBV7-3 TGTGCCAGCAGCCCCCATCCGGGTCGCGAAGGGACCCAGTACTTC CASSPHPGREGTQYF
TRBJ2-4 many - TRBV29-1 TGCAGCGTTGCTTCAGGCGGATGGAACATTCAGTACTTC CSVASGGWNIQYF
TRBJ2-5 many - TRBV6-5 TGTGCCAGCAGTTACTCGAATTCGGGGGAGACCCAGTACTTC CASSYSNSGETQYF
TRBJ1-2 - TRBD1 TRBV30 TGTGCCTGGAAAATGACAGGGGGCTCTGGCTACACCTTC CAWKMTGGSGYTF
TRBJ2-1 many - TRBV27 TGTGCCAGCAGTTTATCGCACGGCAGCTCCTACAATGAGCAGTTCTTC CASSLSHGSSYNEQFF
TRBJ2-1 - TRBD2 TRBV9 TGTGCCAGCAGCCCGACTAGCGGGAATTACTACAATGAGCAGTTCTTC CASSPTSGNYYNEQFF
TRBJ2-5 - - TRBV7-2 TGTGCCAGCGGCTTAAGAGGAGAGACCCAGTACTTC CASGLRGETQYF
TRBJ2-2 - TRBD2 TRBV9 TGTGCCAGCAGCGTAGATAGCGGGATCGCCGGGGAGCTGTTTTTT CASSVDSGIAGELFF
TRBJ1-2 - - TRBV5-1 TGCGCCAGCAGCTTGGTCTCCGGGGGCGGATTCTTTGGCTACACCTTC CASSLVSGGGFFGYTF
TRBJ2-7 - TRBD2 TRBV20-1 TGCAGTGCTAGTTATCCCGGGAGGCCGGCCTACGAGCAGTACTTC CSASYPGRPAYEQYF
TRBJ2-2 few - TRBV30 TGTGCCTGGAGTCTTCTATGGAACACCGGGGAGCTGTTTTTT CAWSLLWNTGELFF
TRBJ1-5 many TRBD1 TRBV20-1 TGCAGTGCAGGGACAGGGGCCGCGTCCGATCAGCCCCAGCATTTT CSAGTGAASDQPQHF
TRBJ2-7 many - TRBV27 TGTGCCAGCAGTTCGCTACATGGGGGGGAGCAGTACTTC CASSSLHGGEQYF
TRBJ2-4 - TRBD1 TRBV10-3 TGTGCCATCAGTGGAGGGGGACAGGGTAAAAACATTCAGTACTTC CAISGGGQGKNIQYF
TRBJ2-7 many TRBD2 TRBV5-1 TGTGCCAGCAGCTTAGTAGCGGGAGGGCGCTACGAGCAGTACTTC CASSLVAGGRYEQYF
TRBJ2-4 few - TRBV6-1 TGTGCCAGCAGGGAGGACATTCAGTACTTC CASREDIQYF
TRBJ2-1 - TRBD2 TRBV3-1 TGTGCCAGCAAAGGGACTAGCGGGATTTTTGGCTCCTACAATGAGCAGTTCTTC CASKGTSGIFGSYNEQFF
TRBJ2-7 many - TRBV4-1 TGCGCCAGCAGCCGGGAACCAACCCTTGAGCAGTACTTC CASSREPTLEQYF
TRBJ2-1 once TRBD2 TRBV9 TGTGCCAGCAGCGCGAGACTAGCGGGAGACGGCAATGAGCAGTTCTTC CASSARLAGDGNEQFF
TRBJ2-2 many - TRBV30 TGTGCCTGGAGACCCCAGAACACCGGGGAGCTGTTTTTT CAWRPQNTGELFF
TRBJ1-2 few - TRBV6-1 TGTGCCAGCAGTGAATCGACGACAGACAGTCTCCCCTATGGCTACACCTTC CASSESTTDSLPYGYTF
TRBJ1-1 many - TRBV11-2 TGTGCCAGCAGCCCCTTCACGTTGGGGTGGGCTTATAGTACTGAAGCTTTCTTT CASSPFTLGWAYSTEAFF
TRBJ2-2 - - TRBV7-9 TGTGCCAGCACGAAGGAGTTGAACACCGGGGAGCTGTTTTTT CASTKELNTGELFF
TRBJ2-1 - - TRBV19 TGTGCCAGTAGTCCCTCAACCAGCCGGGACTGGATTTACAATGAGCAGTTCTTC CASSPSTSRDWIYNEQFF
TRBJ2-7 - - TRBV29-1 TGCAGCGTTGAAAACCTCTCCTACGAGCAGTACTTC CSVENLSYEQYF
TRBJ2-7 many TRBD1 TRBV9 TGTGCCAGCAGCGTAGGGACAGGACGGGAGCAGTACTTC CASSVGTGREQYF
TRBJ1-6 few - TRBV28 TGTGCCAGCACTTTGCTGGGATCTCCACCCCTCCACTTT CASTLLGSPPLHF
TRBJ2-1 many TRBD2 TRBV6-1 TGTGCCAGCAGCGATCTAGCGGGCGGTTGGGATGAGCAGTTCTTC CASSDLAGGWDEQFF
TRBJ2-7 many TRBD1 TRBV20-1 TGCAGTGCCACGGACAGGATAAGCTCCTACGAGCAGTACTTC CSATDRISSYEQYF
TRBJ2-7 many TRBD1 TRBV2 TGTGCCAGCAGTGGACGGGGACAGGGGGCTAGAGAGCAGTACTTC CASSGRGQGAREQYF
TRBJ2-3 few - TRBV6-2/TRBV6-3 TGTGCCAGCAGTTCGAGGATGGATACGCAGTATTTT CASSSRMDTQYF
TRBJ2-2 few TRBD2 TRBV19 TGTGCCAGTACCAATCGACTAGCGTCGAACACCGGGGAGCTGTTTTTT CASTNRLASNTGELFF
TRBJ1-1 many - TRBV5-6 TGTGCCAGCAGCGGTTCTCCCGGGACTACCTTGGGCACTGAAGCTTTCTTT CASSGSPGTTLGTEAFF
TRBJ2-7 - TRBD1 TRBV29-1 TGCAGCGTTGGAGGACAGGGAGGCTCCTACGAGCAGTACTTC CSVGGQGGSYEQYF
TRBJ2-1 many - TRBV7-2 TGTGCCAGCAGCTTAGCAAACTCCTACAATGAGCAGTTCTTC CASSLANSYNEQFF
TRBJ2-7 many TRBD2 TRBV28 TGTGCCAGTCAAATTTCGACTAGCGGGGCCTCCTACGAGCAGTACTTC CASQISTSGASYEQYF
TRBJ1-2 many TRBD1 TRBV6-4 TGTGCCAGCAGTGACGGACAGGGGGCTTATGGCTACACCTTC CASSDGQGAYGYTF
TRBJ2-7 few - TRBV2 TGTGCCAGCAGTCAGGGACTTTCCAACATCAGCCCCTACGAGCAGTACTTC CASSQGLSNISPYEQYF
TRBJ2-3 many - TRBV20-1 TGCAGTGCTCCGGACGGATCGACAGATACGCAGTATTTT CSAPDGSTDTQYF
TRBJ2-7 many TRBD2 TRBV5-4 TGTGCCAGCAGGTCCGGGACTAGCGGAACCTACGAGCAGTACTTC CASRSGTSGTYEQYF
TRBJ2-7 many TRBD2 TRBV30 TGTGCCGGGGGGGCCTACGAGCAGTACTTC CAGGAYEQYF
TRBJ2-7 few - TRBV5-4 TGTGCCAGCAGCCCGACAGTTACGGCCACCTACGAGCAGTACTTC CASSPTVTATYEQYF
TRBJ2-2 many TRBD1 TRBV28 TGTGCCAGCAGCCCCGGACAGGCGAACACCGGGGAGCTGTTTTTT CASSPGQANTGELFF
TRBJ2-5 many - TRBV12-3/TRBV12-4 TGTGCCAGCAGTTTAGCATCGAAGAGCCAAGAGACCCAGTACTTC CASSLASKSQETQYF
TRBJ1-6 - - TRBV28 TGTGCCAGCAGTTCCCCCCCCGCCGGTAATTCACCCCTCCACTTT CASSSPPAGNSPLHF
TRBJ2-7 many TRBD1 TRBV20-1 TGCAGTGCTAGCTCGACGGGACAGGGTGACGAGCAGTACTTC CSASSTGQGDEQYF
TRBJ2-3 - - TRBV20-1 TGCAGTGCTAGGTACGAGTCCGGCACAGATACGCAGTATTTT CSARYESGTDTQYF
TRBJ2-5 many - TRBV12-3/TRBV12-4 TGTGCCAGCAGTTTAGGGCAGGGTCCCCAAGAGACCCAGTACTTC CASSLGQGPQETQYF
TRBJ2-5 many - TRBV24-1 TGTGCCACCAGTGAGTCAGACGGGTACCAAGAGACCCAGTACTTC CATSESDGYQETQYF
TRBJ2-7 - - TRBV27 TGTGCCGACGGGTCGGGAGTCTCCCTTACCTACGAGCAGTACTTC CADGSGVSLTYEQYF
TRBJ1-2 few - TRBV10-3 TGTGCCATCAGTGAGGAGGGGATCGACTATGGCTACACCTTC CAISEEGIDYGYTF
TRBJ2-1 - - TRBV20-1 TGCAGTGCTAGAGGTTCGAGCGTAAGCTCCTACAATGAGCAGTTCTTC CSARGSSVSSYNEQFF
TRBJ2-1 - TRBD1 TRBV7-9 TGTGCCAGCTTGCGACAGGGTTACAATGAGCAGTTCTTC CASLRQGYNEQFF
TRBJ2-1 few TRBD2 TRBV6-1 TGTGCCAGCAGACCGGGACTAGCGGGAGGGGGCAATGAGCAGTTCTTC CASRPGLAGGGNEQFF